This TCR beta chain was captured by sequencing in a study of blood T cell repertoires in COVID-19. Study in general: Whether acute or convalescent, the COVID-19 samples came from the United States, Italy and Spain.

Measured with immunoSEQ multiplex PCR; TCRdb has only the in-frame clones, and not every one. Counted here are 650,000 to 800,000 clones, over 80% occurring once; the ten biggest clones make up under 0.3%. The V segment lost 6 bases and the J segment 5 bases; nucleotides outside the gene matches: 8. The germline CDR1 and CDR2 sequences are LNHDA and SQIVND (reference sequence). CDR3 length: 15 amino acids. The source material was peripheral blood. The TCR comes from a woman aged 18-30 years with acute or convalescent COVID-19. This rearrangement joins TRBV19 to TRBJ2-2; 8 bases are a match to TRBD1. The CDR3 reads CASSAWDRRTGELFF. The CDR3 DNA follows: TGTGCCAGTAGCGCATGGGACAGGAGGACCGGGGAGCTGTTTTTT.